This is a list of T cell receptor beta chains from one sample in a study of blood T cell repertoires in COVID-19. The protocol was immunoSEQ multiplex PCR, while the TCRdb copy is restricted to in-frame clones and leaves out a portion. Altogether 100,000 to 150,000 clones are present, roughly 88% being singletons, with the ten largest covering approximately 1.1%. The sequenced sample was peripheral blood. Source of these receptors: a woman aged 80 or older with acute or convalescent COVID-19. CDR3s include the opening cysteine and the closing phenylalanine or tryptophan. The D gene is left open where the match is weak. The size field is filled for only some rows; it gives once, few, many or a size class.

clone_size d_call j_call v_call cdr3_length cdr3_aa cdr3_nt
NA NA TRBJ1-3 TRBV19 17 CASSTWAVGAGGNTIYF TGTGCCAGTAGTACATGGGCGGTGGGGGCCGGCGGAAACACCATATATTTT
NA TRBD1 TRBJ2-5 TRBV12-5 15 CASGFDREGWETQYF TGTGCTAGTGGTTTCGACAGGGAAGGTTGGGAGACCCAGTACTTC
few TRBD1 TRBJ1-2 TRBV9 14 CASSGGQGLAGYTF TGTGCCAGCAGCGGAGGACAGGGTCTAGCTGGCTACACCTTC
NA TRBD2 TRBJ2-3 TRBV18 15 CASSPGLAGTDTQYF TGTGCCAGCTCACCTGGGCTAGCGGGCACAGATACGCAGTATTTT
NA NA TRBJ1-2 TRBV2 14 CASSDERSGFGYTF TGTGCCAGCAGTGATGAGAGGTCAGGGTTCGGCTACACCTTC
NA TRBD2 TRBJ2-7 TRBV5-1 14 CASRWGERGPEQYF TGCGCCAGCAGATGGGGGGAGCGGGGACCCGAGCAGTACTTC
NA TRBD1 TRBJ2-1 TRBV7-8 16 CASRGSTGRAWYEQFF TGTGCCAGCAGAGGATCGACAGGGCGCGCGTGGTATGAGCAGTTCTTC
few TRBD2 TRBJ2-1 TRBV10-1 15 CASSEGTSDYNEQFF TGCGCCAGCAGTGAAGGGACTAGCGACTACAATGAGCAGTTCTTC
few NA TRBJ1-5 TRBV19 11 CASRNQGPQHF TGTGCCAGTAGAAATCAGGGGCCCCAGCATTTT
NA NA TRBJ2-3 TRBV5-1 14 CASSPSVGTDTQYF TGCGCCAGCAGCCCCTCGGTAGGCACAGATACGCAGTATTTT
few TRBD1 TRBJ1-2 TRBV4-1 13 CASTQGATYGYTF TGCGCCAGCACACAGGGGGCGACCTATGGCTACACCTTC
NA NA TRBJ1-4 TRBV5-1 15 CASSRSVATNEKLFF TGCGCCAGCAGCCGATCAGTTGCAACTAATGAAAAACTGTTTTTT
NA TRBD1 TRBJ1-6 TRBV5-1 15 CASSLFRTGNSPLHF TGCGCCAGCAGCTTGTTTCGGACAGGGAACTCACCCCTCCACTTT
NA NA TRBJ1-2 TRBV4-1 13 CASSQPPNYGYTF TGCGCCAGCAGCCAACCTCCGAACTATGGCTACACCTTC
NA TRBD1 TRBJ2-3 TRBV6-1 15 CASSPGGAGGDTQYF TGTGCCAGCAGTCCAGGGGGCGCCGGTGGAGATACGCAGTATTTT
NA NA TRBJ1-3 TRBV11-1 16 CASRPGKTFAGNTIYF TGTGCCAGCCGGCCAGGGAAAACTTTCGCTGGAAACACCATATATTTT
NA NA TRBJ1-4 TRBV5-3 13 CARSFDSNEKLFF TGTGCCAGAAGCTTTGACAGTAATGAAAAACTGTTTTTT
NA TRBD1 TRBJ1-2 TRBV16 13 CASSQSGGRGYTF TGTGCCAGCAGCCAATCAGGGGGCCGTGGCTACACCTTC
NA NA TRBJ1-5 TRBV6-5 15 CASRQTPQRNQPQHF TGTGCCAGCAGACAAACCCCTCAAAGAAATCAGCCCCAGCATTTT
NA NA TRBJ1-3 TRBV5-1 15 CASSLVPLSGNTIYF TGCGCCAGCAGCTTGGTTCCGCTATCTGGAAACACCATATATTTT
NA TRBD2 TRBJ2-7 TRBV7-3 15 CASSQHAGGRYEQYF TGTGCCAGCAGCCAACACGCGGGGGGGAGGTACGAGCAGTACTTC
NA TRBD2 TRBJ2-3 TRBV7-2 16 CASSLYWRGSTDTQYF TGTGCCAGCAGCTTATACTGGCGGGGGAGCACAGATACGCAGTATTTT
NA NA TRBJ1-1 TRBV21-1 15 CASPPPDIMNTEAFF TGTGCCAGTCCTCCCCCCGACATCATGAACACTGAAGCTTTCTTT
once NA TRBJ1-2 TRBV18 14 CASSPSQTFYGYTF TGTGCCAGCTCACCATCCCAGACATTCTATGGCTACACCTTC
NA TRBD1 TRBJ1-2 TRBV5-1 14 CASSLDRAPYGYTF TGCGCCAGCAGTCTCGACAGGGCTCCCTATGGCTACACCTTC
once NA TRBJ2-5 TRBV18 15 CASSPATGVRETQYF TGTGCCAGCTCACCCGCCACGGGAGTCAGGGAGACCCAGTACTTC
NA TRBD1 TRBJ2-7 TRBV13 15 CASSSRQGRSYEQYF TGTGCCAGCAGCTCTAGACAGGGAAGGTCCTACGAGCAGTACTTC
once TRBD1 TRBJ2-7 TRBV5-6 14 CASSTRTGGYEQYF TGTGCCAGCAGCACACGGACAGGGGGTTACGAGCAGTACTTC
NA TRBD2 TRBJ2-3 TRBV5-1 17 CASSYPNSGGDTDTQYF TGCGCCAGCAGCTACCCAAATAGCGGGGGAGACACAGATACGCAGTATTTT
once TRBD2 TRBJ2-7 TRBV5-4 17 CASSLAWGGESSYEQYF TGTGCCAGCAGCTTGGCCTGGGGGGGGGAGAGCTCCTACGAGCAGTACTTC